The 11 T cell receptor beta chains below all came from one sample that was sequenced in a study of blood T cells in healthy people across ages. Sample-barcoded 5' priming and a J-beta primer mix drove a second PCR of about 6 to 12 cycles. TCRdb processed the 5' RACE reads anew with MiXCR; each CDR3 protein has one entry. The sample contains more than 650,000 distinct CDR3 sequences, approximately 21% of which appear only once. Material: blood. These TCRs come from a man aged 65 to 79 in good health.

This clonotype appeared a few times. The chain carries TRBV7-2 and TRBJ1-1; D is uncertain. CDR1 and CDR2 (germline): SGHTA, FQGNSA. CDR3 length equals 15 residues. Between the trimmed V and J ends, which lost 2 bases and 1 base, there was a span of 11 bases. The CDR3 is CASSLHSAANTEAFF. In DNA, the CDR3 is TGTGCCAGCAGCTTACACAGCGCAGCGAACACTGAAGCTTTCTTT.

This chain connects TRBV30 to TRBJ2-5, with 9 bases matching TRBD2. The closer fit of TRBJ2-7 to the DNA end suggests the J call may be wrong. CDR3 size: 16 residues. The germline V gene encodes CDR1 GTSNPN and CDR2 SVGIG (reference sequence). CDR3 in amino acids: CAWSLRLAGDIYEQYF. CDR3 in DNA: TGTGCCTGGAGCTTGCGCTTAGCGGGGGATATCTACGAGCAGTACTTC.

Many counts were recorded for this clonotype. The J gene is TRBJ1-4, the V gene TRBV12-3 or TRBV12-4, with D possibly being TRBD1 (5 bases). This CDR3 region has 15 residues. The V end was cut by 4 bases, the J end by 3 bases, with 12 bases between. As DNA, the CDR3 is TGTGCCAGCAGTTCGTCAGGGACGGCTAATGAAAAACTGTTTTTT. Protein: CASSSSGTANEKLFF.

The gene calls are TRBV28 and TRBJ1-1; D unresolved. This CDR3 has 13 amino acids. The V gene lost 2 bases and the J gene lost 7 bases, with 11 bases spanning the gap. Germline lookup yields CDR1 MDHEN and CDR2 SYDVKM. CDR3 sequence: CASSLSHYHEAFF. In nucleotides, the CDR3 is TGTGCCAGCAGTTTAAGCCACTACCATGAAGCTTTCTTT.

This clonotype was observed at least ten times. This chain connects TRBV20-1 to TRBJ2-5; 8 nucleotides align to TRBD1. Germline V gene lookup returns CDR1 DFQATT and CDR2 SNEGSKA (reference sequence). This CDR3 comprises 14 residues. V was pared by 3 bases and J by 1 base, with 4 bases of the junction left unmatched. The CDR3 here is CSASQTGVQETQYF. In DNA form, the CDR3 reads TGCAGTGCTAGCCAGACAGGGGTCCAAGAGACCCAGTACTTC.

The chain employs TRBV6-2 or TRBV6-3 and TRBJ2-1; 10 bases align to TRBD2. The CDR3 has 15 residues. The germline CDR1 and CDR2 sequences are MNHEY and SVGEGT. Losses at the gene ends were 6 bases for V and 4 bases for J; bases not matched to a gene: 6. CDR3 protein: CASRRGTSVYNEQFF. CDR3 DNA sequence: TGTGCCAGCAGGAGGGGGACTAGCGTATACAATGAGCAGTTCTTC.

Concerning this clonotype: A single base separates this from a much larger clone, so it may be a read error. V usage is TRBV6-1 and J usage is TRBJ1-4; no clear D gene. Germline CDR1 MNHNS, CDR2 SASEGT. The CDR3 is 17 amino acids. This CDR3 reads CASKSLGRRGRNDKLFF. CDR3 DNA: TGTGCCAGCAAAAGTCTGGGCCGGCGGGGTCGGAATGACAAACTGTTTTTT.

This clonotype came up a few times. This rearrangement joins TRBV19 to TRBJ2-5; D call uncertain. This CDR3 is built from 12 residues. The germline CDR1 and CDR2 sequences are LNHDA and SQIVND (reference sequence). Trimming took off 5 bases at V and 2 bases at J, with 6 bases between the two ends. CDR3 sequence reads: CASSVNQETQYF. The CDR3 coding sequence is TGTGCCAGTAGTGTTAATCAAGAGACCCAGTACTTC.

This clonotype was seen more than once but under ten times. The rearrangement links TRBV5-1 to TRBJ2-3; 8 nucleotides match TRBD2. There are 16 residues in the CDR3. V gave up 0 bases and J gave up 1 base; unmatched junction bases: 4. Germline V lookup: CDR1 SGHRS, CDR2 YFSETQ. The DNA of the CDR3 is TGCGCCAGCAGCTTGGTGGCTAGCGGGCGCACAGATACGCAGTATTTT. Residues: CASSLVASGRTDTQYF.

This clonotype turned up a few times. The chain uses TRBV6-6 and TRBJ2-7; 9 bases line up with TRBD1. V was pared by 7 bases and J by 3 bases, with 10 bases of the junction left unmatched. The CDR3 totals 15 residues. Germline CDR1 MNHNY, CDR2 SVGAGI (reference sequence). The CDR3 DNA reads TGTGCCAGCACCGTATCGGGACAGGGAAACTACGAGCAGTACTTC. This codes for CASTVSGQGNYEQYF.

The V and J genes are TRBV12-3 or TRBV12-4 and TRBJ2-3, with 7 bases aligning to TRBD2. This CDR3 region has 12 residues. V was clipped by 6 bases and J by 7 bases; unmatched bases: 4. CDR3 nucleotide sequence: TGTGCCAGCAGCGCGGGAGCAAATACGCAGTATTTT. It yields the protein CASSAGANTQYF.